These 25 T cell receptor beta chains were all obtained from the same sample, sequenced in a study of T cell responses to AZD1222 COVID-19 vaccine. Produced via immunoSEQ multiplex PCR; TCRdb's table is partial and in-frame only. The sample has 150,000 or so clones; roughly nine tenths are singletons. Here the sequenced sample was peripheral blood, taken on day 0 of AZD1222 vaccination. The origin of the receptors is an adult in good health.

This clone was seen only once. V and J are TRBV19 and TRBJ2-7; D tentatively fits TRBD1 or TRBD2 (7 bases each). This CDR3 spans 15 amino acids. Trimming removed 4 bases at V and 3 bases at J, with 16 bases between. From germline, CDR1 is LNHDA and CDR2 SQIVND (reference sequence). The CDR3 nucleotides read TGTGCCAGTAGTACAGCGGGACAGCCCTACTACGAGCAGTACTTC. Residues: CASSTAGQPYYEQYF.

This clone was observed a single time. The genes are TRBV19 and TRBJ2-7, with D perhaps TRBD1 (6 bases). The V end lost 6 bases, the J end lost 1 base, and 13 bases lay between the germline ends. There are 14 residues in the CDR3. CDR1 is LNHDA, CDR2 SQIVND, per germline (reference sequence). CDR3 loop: CASRDTGQSYEQYF. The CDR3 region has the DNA TGTGCCAGTAGGGATACAGGGCAATCCTACGAGCAGTACTTC.

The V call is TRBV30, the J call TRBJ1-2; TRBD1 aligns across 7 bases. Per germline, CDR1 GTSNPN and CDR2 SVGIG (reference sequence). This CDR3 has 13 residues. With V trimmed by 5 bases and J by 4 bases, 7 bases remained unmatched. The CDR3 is CAWARQGSYGYTF. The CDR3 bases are TGTGCCTGGGCTAGACAGGGTAGCTATGGCTACACCTTC.

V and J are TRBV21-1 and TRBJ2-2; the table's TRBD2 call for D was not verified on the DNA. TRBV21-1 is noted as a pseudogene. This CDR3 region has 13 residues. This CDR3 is CASSLYGTGELFF. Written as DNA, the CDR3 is TGTGCCAGCAGTCTCTATGGTACCGGGGAGCTGTTTTTT.

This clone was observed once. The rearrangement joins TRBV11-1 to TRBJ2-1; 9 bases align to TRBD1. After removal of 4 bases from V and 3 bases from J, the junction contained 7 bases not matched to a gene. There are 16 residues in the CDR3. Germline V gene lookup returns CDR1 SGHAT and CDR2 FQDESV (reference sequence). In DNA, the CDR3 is TGTGCCAGCAGCTGGGGGTGGACAGGGGACTACAATGAGCAGTTCTTC. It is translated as CASSWGWTGDYNEQFF. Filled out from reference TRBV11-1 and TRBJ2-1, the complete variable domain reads EAEVAQSPRYKITEKSQAVAFWCDPISGHATLYWYRQILGQGPELLVQFQDESVVDDSQLPKDRFSAERLKGVDSTLKIQPAELGDSAMYLCASSWGWTGDYNEQFFGPGTRLTVL.

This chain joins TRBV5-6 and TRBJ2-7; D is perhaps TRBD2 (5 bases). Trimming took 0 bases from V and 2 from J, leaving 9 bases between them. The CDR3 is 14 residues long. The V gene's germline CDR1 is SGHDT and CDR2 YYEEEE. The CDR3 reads CASSLVGVPYEQYF. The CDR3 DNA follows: TGTGCCAGCAGCTTGGTCGGGGTTCCCTACGAGCAGTACTTC.

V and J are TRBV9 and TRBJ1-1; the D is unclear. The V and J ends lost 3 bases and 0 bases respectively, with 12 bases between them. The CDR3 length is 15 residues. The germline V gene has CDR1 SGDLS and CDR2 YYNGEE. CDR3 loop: CASSGADLMNTEAFF. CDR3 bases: TGTGCCAGCAGCGGTGCGGACCTCATGAACACTGAAGCTTTCTTT.

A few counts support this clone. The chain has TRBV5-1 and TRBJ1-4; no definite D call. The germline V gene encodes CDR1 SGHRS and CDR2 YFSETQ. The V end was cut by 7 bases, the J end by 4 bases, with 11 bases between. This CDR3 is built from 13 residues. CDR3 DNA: TGCGCCAGCCGGTCGGGCTATAATGAAAAACTGTTTTTT. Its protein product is CASRSGYNEKLFF.

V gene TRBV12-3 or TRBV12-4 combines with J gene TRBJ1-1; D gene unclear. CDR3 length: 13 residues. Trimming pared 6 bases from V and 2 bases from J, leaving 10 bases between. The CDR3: CASSNTVNTEAFF. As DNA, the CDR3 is TGTGCCAGCAGCAACACAGTAAACACTGAAGCTTTCTTT.

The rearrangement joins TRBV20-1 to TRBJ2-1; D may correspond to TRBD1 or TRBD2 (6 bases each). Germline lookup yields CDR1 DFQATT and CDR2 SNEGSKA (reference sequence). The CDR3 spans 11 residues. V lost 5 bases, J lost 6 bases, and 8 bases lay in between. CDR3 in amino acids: CSAPGANEQFF. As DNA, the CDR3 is TGCAGTGCTCCGGGGGCCAATGAGCAGTTCTTC.

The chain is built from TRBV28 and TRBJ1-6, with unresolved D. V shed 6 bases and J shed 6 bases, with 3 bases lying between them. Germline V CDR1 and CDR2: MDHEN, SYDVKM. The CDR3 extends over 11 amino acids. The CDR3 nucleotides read TGTGCCAGCAGACTTAATTCACCCCTCCACTTT. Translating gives CASRLNSPLHF.

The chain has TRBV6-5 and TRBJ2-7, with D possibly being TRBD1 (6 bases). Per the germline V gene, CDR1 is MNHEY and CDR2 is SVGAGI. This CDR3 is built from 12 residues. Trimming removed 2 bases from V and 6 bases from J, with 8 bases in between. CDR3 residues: CASSYEGVEQYF. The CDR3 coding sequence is TGTGCCAGCAGTTACGAGGGGGTCGAGCAGTACTTC.

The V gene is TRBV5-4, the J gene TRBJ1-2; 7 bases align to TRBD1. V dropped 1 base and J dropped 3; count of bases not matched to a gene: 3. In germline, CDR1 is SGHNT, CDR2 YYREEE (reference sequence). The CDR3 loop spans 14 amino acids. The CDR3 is CASSLPGGHYGYTF. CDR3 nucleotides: TGTGCCAGCAGCTTGCCAGGGGGGCACTATGGCTACACCTTC.

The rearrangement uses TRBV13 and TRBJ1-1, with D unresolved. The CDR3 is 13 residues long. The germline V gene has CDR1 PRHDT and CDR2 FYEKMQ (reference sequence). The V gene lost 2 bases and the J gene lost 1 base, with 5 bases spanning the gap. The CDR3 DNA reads TGTGCCAGCAGCTTAAGTGAGAACACTGAAGCTTTCTTT. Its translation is CASSLSENTEAFF.

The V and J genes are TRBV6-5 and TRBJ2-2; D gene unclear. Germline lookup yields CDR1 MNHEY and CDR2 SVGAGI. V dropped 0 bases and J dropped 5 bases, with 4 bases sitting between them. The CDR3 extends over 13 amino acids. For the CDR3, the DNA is TGTGCCAGCAGTTACTCGATAACCGGGGAGCTGTTTTTT. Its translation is CASSYSITGELFF.

CDR3 protein: CASFDGRHEQFF. The DNA of the CDR3 is TGTGCCAGCTTTGACGGGCGCCATGAGCAGTTCTTC. V and J are TRBV28 and TRBJ2-1; D is unresolved. V was shortened by 8 bases and J by 8 bases, with 13 bases between the two germline ends. Germline CDR1 is MDHEN and CDR2 is SYDVKM. This CDR3 spans 12 amino acids.

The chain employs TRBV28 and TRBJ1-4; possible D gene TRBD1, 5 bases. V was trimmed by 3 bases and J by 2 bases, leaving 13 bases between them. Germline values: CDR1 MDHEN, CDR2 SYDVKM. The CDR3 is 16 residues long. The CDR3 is CASSFPPGPTNEKLFF. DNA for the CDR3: TGTGCCAGCAGTTTCCCCCCAGGGCCCACTAATGAAAAACTGTTTTTT.

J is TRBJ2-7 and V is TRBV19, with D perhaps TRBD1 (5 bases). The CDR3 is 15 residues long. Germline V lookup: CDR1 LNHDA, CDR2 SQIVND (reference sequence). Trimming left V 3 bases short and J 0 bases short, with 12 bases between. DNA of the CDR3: TGTGCCAGTAGTATGTCCGTGGACACCTCCTACGAGCAGTACTTC. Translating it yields CASSMSVDTSYEQYF.

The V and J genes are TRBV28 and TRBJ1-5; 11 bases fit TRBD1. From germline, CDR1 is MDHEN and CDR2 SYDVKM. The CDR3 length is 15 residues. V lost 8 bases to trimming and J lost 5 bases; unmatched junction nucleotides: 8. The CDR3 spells CASRPGQGVDQPQHF. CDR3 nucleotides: TGTGCCAGCCGACCGGGACAGGGGGTAGATCAGCCCCAGCATTTT.

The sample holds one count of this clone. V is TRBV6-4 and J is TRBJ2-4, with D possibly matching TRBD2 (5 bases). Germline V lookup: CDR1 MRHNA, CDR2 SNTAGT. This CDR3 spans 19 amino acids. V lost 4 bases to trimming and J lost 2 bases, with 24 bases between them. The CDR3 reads CASSVTSRAADETKNIQYF. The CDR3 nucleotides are TGTGCCAGCAGTGTTACTAGTCGGGCAGCGGATGAGACCAAAAACATTCAGTACTTC.

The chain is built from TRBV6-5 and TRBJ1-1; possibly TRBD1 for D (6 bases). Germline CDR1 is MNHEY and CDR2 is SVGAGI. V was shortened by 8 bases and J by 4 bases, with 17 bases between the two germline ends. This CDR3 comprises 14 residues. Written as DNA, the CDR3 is TGTGCCAGCGGCACCCCCAGGGGTTTCACTGAAGCTTTCTTT. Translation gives CASGTPRGFTEAFF.

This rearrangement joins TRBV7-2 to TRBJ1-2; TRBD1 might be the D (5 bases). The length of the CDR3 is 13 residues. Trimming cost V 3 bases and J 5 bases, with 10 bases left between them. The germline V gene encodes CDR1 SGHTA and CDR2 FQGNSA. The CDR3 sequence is CASSLGRAYGYTF. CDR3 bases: TGTGCCAGCAGCTTGGGCAGGGCTTATGGCTACACCTTC.

This CDR3 is CASSVDGDRYEQYF. The CDR3 nucleotides read TGCGCCAGCAGCGTGGACGGGGATCGTTACGAGCAGTACTTC. The gene calls are TRBV5-1 and TRBJ2-7; D may be TRBD2 (5 bases). CDR3 length: 14 amino acids. Germline lookup yields CDR1 SGHRS and CDR2 YFSETQ. With 4 bases removed from V and 4 bases from J, the gap between germline ends came to 15 bases.

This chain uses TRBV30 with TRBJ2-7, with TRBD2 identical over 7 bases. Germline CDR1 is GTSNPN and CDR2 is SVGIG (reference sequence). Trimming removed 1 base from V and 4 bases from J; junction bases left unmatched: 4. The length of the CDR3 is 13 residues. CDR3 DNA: TGTGCCTGGAGTGGGGGGGGACTGTACGAGCAGTACTTC. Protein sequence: CAWSGGGLYEQYF.

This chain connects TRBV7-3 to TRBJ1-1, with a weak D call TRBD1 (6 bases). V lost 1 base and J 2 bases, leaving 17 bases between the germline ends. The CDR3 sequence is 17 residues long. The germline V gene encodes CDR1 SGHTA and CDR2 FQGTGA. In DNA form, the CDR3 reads TGTGCCAGCAGCTTAATAGGTCCGGGGGGCGACAACACTGAAGCTTTCTTT. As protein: CASSLIGPGGDNTEAFF. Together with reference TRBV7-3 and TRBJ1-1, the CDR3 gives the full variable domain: GAGVSQTPSNKVTEKGKYVELRCDPISGHTALYWYRQSLGQGPEFLIYFQGTGAADDSGLPNDRFFAVRPEGSVSTLKIQRTERGDSAVYLCASSLIGPGGDNTEAFFGQGTRLTVV.